The next 16 T cell receptor beta chains were all read from a single sample in a study of Graves' ophthalmopathy and Graves' hyperthyroidism listed by TCRdb under 2018. The sample was run on an Illumina HiSeq 2000. TCR beta CDR3 regions were amplified from RNA transcripts for repertoire sequencing. A first-round RT-PCR used HTBI primers with the Qiagen OneStep RT-PCR kit, followed by a second-round multiplex PCR, size selection and purification. The raw public data were reprocessed by TCRdb itself: fastp quality trimming at Q25, MiXCR clonotype calling, in-frame beta chains only. A single entry per CDR3 protein holds the most common genes and DNA from its merged rows. This sample is represented by about 620,000 distinct CDR3 sequences; about 24% of them were singletons. The ten largest clonotypes hold roughly 7.4% of the sample. Sequencing was carried out using peripheral blood. The receptor set was obtained from a woman between 18 and 29 years old with stable Graves' hyperthyroidism. Some clones in this sample may be carry-over from other donors' samples. Donor details come from another sample of the same person, matched by shared clones.

This chain connects TRBV6-2 or TRBV6-3 to TRBJ2-2; 11 bases align to TRBD1. Per the germline V gene, CDR1 is MNHEY and CDR2 is SVGEGT. V shed 6 bases and J 1 base; nucleotides not matched to a gene: 4. The CDR3 extends over 16 amino acids. The CDR3 nucleotides are TGTGCCAGCAGACCGGGACAGGGGGAGAACACCGGGGAGCTGTTTTTT. Translated: CASRPGQGENTGELFF.

In this sample, this clonotype turned up many times. The V call is TRBV6-1, the J call TRBJ2-5; D gene ambiguous. Trimming removed 5 bases at V and 5 bases at J, with 15 bases between. This CDR3 region has 14 residues. Germline V gene lookup returns CDR1 MNHNS and CDR2 SASEGT. CDR3 nucleotide sequence: TGTGCCAGCAGTCAGACAAGCGCACGGGAGACCCAGTACTTC. Protein sequence: CASSQTSARETQYF.

This clonotype was picked up many times. V is TRBV12-3 or TRBV12-4 and J is TRBJ2-2; D call uncertain. The ends were cut back, 6 bases at V and 0 bases at J, with 11 bases in the middle. This CDR3 contains 15 residues. The CDR3 spells CASRPLETNTGELFF. CDR3 DNA: TGTGCCAGCAGGCCTCTCGAAACGAACACCGGGGAGCTGTTTTTT.

There are many counts of this clonotype. The chain combines TRBV29-1 with TRBJ1-6; 9 nucleotides agree with TRBD1. Germline V gives CDR1 SQVTM, CDR2 ANQGSEA. There are 18 residues in the CDR3. The junction had 14 bases not matched to a gene; V was cut back by 2 bases and J by 6 bases. The CDR3 protein is CSVEHDSPGQGGNSPLHF. The CDR3 DNA reads TGCAGCGTTGAACACGATAGTCCGGGACAGGGCGGTAATTCACCCCTCCACTTT.

This clonotype was found many times. CDR3 DNA: TGTGCCAGCAGTAGCAATCCAGGGAGTGGGGCCAACGTCCTGACTTTC. Its protein product is CASSSNPGSGANVLTF. This chain links TRBV28 with TRBJ2-6; the D call may be TRBD1 or TRBD2 (5 bases each). The CDR3 is 16 amino acids. The germline CDR1 and CDR2 sequences are MDHEN and SYDVKM. The V and J ends lost 5 bases and 3 bases respectively, with 14 bases between them.

This clonotype was observed at least ten times. The chain carries TRBV11-2 and TRBJ1-2; D ambiguous. The CDR3 covers 13 residues. The germline V and J ends were trimmed by 5 bases and 1 base, with 8 bases remaining between them. Germline CDR1 reads SGHAT; CDR2 reads FQNNGV. CDR3 nucleotide sequence: TGTGCCAGCAGCATGGACCGTAACTATGGCTACACCTTC. It codes for CASSMDRNYGYTF. The variable domain in full, with the rest retrieved from reference TRBV11-2 and TRBJ1-2, is EAGVAQSPRYKIIEKRQSVAFWCNPISGHATLYWYQQILGQGPKLLIQFQNNGVVDDSQLPKDRFSAERLKGVDSTLKIQPAKLEDSAVYLCASSMDRNYGYTFGSGTRLTVV.

This clonotype was counted at least ten times. This chain links TRBV6-1 with TRBJ1-2; D gene unclear. Germline CDR1 and CDR2: MNHNS and SASEGT. This CDR3 has 15 residues. Trimming pared 2 bases from V and 5 bases from J, leaving 15 bases between. The CDR3 region is CASSERPKTAYGYTF. CDR3 DNA sequence: TGTGCCAGCAGTGAACGCCCGAAAACCGCGTATGGCTACACCTTC.

The table lists this clonotype with many counts. With a much larger clone just one base away, this may be a read error. The chain has TRBV12-3 or TRBV12-4 and TRBJ1-1; 7 bases align to TRBD1. This CDR3 is built from 11 residues. The V and J ends lost 6 bases and 6 bases, in that order; junction bases with no gene match: 1. The CDR3 DNA follows: TGTGCCAGCAGAGGGACAGCTGAAGCTTTCTTT. It specifies CASRGTAEAFF.

In this sample, this clonotype turned up many times. The chain employs TRBV12-3 or TRBV12-4 and TRBJ1-2; a possible D gene is TRBD1 (6 bases). The CDR3 is 14 residues long. V was clipped by 6 bases and J by 5 bases, with 16 bases between them. CDR3 sequence: CASSSTGTTYGYTF. The CDR3, as DNA: TGTGCCAGCAGCTCCACCGGGACAACGTATGGCTACACCTTC.

This clonotype was observed at least ten times. The V gene is TRBV6-1, the J gene TRBJ2-1, with 9 bases fitting TRBD1. The ends lost 1 base at V and 4 bases at J; junction bases unmatched: 2. CDR1 and CDR2 from the germline V gene are MNHNS and SASEGT. The CDR3 is 15 amino acids. The CDR3 sequence is CASSEDGTGYNEQFF. CDR3 DNA: TGTGCCAGCAGTGAAGATGGGACAGGGTACAATGAGCAGTTCTTC.

This clonotype appeared once. A read error may explain this, as a much larger clone is one base away. The genes are TRBV10-2 and TRBJ2-7; D possibly matches TRBD1 or TRBD2 (5 bases each). Germline assignment: CDR1 WSHSY and CDR2 SAAADI. There are 15 residues in the CDR3. V lost 4 bases, J lost 2 bases, and 15 bases lay in between. CDR3 coding DNA: TGCGCCAGCAGTGGGACGGGACGATCCCCCTACGAGCAGTACTTC. It specifies CASSGTGRSPYEQYF.

In this sample, this clonotype turned up many times. Compared with germline, one end of the junction differs, possibly owing to a read error. The chain uses TRBV6-2 or TRBV6-3 and TRBJ1-1, with D hard to call. Per germline, CDR1 MNHEY and CDR2 SVGEGT. The CDR3 runs 12 residues. Here the CDR3 reads CASSYSTVDHTF. The CDR3 coding sequence is TGTGCCAGCAGTTACTCGACCGTCGACCATACATTT.

The J gene is TRBJ1-1, the V gene TRBV18, with no clear D. Trimming removed 1 base at V and 1 base at J, with 13 bases between. This CDR3 spans 16 amino acids. The V gene's germline CDR1 is KGHSH and CDR2 LQKENI. CDR3 amino acids: CASSPRIDARNTEAFF. In DNA, the CDR3 is TGTGCCAGCTCACCACGTATCGACGCCAGGAACACTGAAGCTTTCTTT.

This clonotype was recorded many times. The chain recombines TRBV7-2 with TRBJ2-2, with D maybe TRBD2 (6 bases). The CDR3 is 15 residues long. Germline V gene lookup returns CDR1 SGHTA and CDR2 FQGNSA. V was cut by 5 bases and J by 6 bases, with 16 bases left in between. The CDR3 here is CASSVPGRRAGELFF. The CDR3 DNA follows: TGTGCCAGCAGCGTTCCCGGGAGAAGGGCCGGGGAGCTGTTTTTT.

This clonotype came up many times. CDR3 DNA: TGTGCCAGCAGTTACGGGTTGGTAGGTTCACCCCTCCACTTT. Translated, it gives CASSYGLVGSPLHF. The chain has TRBV6-2 or TRBV6-3 and TRBJ1-6; D is uncertain. Per the germline V gene, CDR1 is MNHEY and CDR2 is SVGEGT. This CDR3 has 14 residues. Trimming pared 2 bases from V and 9 bases from J, leaving 11 bases between.

This clonotype was found many times. The chain recombines TRBV19 with TRBJ1-5, with D unresolved. Germline values: CDR1 LNHDA, CDR2 SQIVND (reference sequence). The CDR3 covers 16 residues. Trimming cost V 6 bases and J 6 bases, with 21 bases left between them. The CDR3 DNA reads as TGTGCCAGTAGCCCCCCGGGCACATCAAGGACTCAGCCCCAGCATTTT. Amino acid sequence: CASSPPGTSRTQPQHF.